These T cell receptor beta chains were read from a single sample in a study of metastatic and nonmetastatic thyroid tumors. TCRdb re-called the PCR reads via MiXCR. Of under 50,000 clones in the sample, approximately 20% are singletons; the top ten hold over 3%. The source material was blood. The source of these receptors is a male donor with papillary thyroid cancer or a benign thyroid nodule (not recorded which). Some clones in this sample may be carry-over from other donors' samples. CDR3s include the opening cysteine and the closing phenylalanine or tryptophan. The D gene is left open where the match is weak. Rows give clone size only sometimes, using once, few, many, or a class for an expanded clone.

V: TRBV7-8
D: .
J: TRBJ2-5
length: 15
size: few
DNA: TGTGCCAGCAGCCAAGAGGTAGCGCCCCGAGAGACCCAGTACTTC
CDR3: CASSQEVAPRETQYF

V: TRBV30
D: .
J: TRBJ1-2
length: 13
size: .
DNA: TGTGCCTGGAGACCAGGGAACGGCTATGGCTACACCTTC
CDR3: CAWRPGNGYGYTF

V: TRBV6-4
D: TRBD2
J: TRBJ2-7
length: 14
size: many
DNA: TGTGCCAGAGGCGCCGGGACTAGCGGGAACATGCAGTACTTC
CDR3: CARGAGTSGNMQYF

V: TRBV11-1
D: TRBD1
J: TRBJ2-1
length: 17
size: .
DNA: TGTGCCAGCAGCCCCCGGGACAGATCCGTGAGGTACAATGAGCAGTTCTTC
CDR3: CASSPRDRSVRYNEQFF

V: TRBV6-1
D: .
J: TRBJ2-7
length: 14
size: .
DNA: TGTGCCAGCAGTGACAGGGGCCCCTCCTACGAGCAGTACTTC
CDR3: CASSDRGPSYEQYF

V: TRBV6-6
D: .
J: TRBJ2-1
length: 14
size: .
DNA: TGTGCCAGCAGTTATGGGCAGGGAAGCAATGAGCAGTTCTTC
CDR3: CASSYGQGSNEQFF

V: TRBV5-1
D: TRBD1
J: TRBJ2-7
length: 15
size: once
DNA: TGCGCCAGCAGCTTGGAACAGGGGCCAACCTACGAGCAGTACTTC
CDR3: CASSLEQGPTYEQYF

V: TRBV12-3/TRBV12-4
D: .
J: TRBJ2-7
length: 15
size: few
DNA: TGTGCCAGCAGTTTCTTGGACAGTAGTCCCTACGAGCAGTACTTC
CDR3: CASSFLDSSPYEQYF

V: TRBV11-1
D: .
J: TRBJ2-2
length: 16
size: many
DNA: TGTGCCAGCAGCTCCCCCATAGCGAGGAACACCGGGGAGCTGTTTTTT
CDR3: CASSSPIARNTGELFF

V: TRBV13
D: TRBD1
J: TRBJ2-2
length: 15
size: .
DNA: TGTGCCAGCAGCTATGGACAGGTTTTCGCCGGGGAGCTGTTTTTT
CDR3: CASSYGQVFAGELFF

V: TRBV6-1
D: TRBD1
J: TRBJ1-4
length: 16
size: few
DNA: TGTGCCAGCACCAGGCGGTCAGGGACAGGGGATGAAAAACTGTTTTTT
CDR3: CASTRRSGTGDEKLFF

V: TRBV6-5
D: .
J: TRBJ1-5
length: 15
size: few
DNA: TGTGCCAGCAGTTTTTCCGGGTATAGCAATCAGCCCCAGCATTTT
CDR3: CASSFSGYSNQPQHF

V: TRBV5-1
D: TRBD1
J: TRBJ2-1
length: 17
size: .
DNA: TGCGCCAGCAGCTTGGGGACAGGGGCCATGGAGGGGAATGAGCAGTTCTTC
CDR3: CASSLGTGAMEGNEQFF

V: TRBV11-3
D: TRBD1
J: TRBJ1-3
length: 15
size: many
DNA: TGTGCCAGCAGCGACCGGGACAGACCTGGAAACACCATATATTTT
CDR3: CASSDRDRPGNTIYF